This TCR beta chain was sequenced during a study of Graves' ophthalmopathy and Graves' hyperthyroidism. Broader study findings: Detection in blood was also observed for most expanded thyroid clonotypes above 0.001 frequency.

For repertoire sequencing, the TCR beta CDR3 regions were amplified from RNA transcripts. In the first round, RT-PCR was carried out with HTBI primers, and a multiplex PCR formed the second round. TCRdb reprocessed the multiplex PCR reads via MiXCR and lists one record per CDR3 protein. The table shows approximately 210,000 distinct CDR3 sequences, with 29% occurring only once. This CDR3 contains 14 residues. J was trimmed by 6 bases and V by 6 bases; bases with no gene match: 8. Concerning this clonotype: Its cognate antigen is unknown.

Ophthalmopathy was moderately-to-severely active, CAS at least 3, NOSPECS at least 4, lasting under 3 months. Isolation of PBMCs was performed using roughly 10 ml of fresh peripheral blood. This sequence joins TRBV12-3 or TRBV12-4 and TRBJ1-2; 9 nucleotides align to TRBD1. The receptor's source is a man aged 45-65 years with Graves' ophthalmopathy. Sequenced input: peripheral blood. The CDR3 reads CASSQTGGRDGYTF. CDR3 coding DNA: TGTGCCAGCAGCCAAACAGGGGGCCGGGATGGCTACACCTTC.